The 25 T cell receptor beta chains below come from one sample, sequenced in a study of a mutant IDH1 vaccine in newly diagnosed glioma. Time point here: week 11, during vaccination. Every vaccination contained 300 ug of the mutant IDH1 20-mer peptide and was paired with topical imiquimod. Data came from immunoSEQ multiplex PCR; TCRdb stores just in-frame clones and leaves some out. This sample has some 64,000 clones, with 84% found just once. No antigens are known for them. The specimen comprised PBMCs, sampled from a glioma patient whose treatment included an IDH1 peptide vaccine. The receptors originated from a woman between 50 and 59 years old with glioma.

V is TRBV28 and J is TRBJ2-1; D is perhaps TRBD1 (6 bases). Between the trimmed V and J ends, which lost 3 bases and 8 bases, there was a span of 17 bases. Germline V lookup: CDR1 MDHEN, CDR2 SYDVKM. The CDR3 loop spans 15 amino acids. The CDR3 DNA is TGTGCCAGCAGTTTTTCCGGGCCCAGGGGTTATGAGCAGTTCTTC. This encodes CASSFSGPRGYEQFF.

CDR3: CASTRIQGGGPQHF. The CDR3 DNA reads as TGTGCCAGCACCCGGATACAGGGAGGTGGGCCCCAGCATTTT. The rearrangement uses TRBV2 and TRBJ1-5; a weak D match, TRBD1 (6 bases). The CDR3 has 14 amino acids. Trimming cost V 7 bases and J 9 bases, with 19 bases left between them. Per germline, CDR1 SNHLY and CDR2 FYNNEI.

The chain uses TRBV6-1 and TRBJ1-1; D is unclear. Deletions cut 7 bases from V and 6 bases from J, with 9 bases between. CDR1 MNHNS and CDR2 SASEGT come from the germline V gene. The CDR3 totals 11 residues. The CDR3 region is CASTRLAEAFF. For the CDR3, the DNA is TGTGCCAGCACCAGACTCGCTGAAGCTTTCTTT.

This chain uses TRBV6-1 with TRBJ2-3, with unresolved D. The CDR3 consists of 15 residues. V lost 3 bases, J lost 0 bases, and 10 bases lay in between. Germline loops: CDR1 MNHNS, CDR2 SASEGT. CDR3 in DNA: TGTGCCAGCAGTGAGTGGAGTACTAGCACAGATACGCAGTATTTT. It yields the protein CASSEWSTSTDTQYF.

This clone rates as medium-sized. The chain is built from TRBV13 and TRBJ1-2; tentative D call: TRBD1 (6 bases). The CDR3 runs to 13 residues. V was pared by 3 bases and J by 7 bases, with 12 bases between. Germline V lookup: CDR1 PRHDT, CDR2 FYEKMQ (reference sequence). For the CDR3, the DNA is TGTGCCAGCAGCTTCGGAACAGGGTCTGGCTACACCTTC. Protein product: CASSFGTGSGYTF.

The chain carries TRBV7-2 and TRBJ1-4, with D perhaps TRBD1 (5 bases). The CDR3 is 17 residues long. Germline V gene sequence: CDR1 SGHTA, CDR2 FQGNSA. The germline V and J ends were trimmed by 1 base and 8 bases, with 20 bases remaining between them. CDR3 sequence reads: CASSLGRLGRVREKLFF. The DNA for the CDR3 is TGTGCCAGCAGCTTAGGTCGGCTTGGCAGGGTTAGGGAAAAACTGTTTTTT.

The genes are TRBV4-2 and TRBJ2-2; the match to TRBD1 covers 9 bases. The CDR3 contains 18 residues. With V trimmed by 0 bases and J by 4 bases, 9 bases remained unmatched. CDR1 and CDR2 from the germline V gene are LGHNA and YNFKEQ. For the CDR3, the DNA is TGTGCCAGCAGCCAAGATTATTCGGGACAGGGTCGCACCGGGGAGCTGTTTTTT. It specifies CASSQDYSGQGRTGELFF.

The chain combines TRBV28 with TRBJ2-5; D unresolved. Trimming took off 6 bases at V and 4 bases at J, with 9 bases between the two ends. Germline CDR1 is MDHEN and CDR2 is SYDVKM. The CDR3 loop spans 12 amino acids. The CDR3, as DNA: TGTGCCAGCAGCACTCAATTAGAGACCCAGTACTTC. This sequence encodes CASSTQLETQYF.

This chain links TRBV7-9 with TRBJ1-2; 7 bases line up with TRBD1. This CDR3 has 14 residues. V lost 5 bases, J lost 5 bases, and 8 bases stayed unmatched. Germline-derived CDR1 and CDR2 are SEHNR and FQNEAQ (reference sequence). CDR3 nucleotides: TGTGCCAGCAGCCCTCGACAGGGAAAGTATGGCTACACCTTC. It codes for CASSPRQGKYGYTF.

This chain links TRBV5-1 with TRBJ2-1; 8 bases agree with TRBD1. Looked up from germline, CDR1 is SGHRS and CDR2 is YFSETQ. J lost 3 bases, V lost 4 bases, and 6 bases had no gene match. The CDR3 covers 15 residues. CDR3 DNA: TGCGCCAGCAGCACCGGACAGGGCAACTACAATGAGCAGTTCTTC. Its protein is CASSTGQGNYNEQFF. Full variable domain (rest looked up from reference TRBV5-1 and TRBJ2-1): KAGVTQTPRYLIKTRGQQVTLSCSPISGHRSVSWYQQTPGQGLQFLFEYFSETQRNKGNFPGRFSGRQFSNSRSEMNVSTLELGDSALYLCASSTGQGNYNEQFFGPGTRLTVL.

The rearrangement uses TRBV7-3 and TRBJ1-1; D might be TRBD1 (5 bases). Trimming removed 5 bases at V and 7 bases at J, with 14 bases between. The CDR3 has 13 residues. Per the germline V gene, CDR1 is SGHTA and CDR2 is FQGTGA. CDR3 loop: CASSPWGEGEAFF. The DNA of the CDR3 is TGTGCCAGCAGCCCATGGGGGGAGGGTGAAGCTTTCTTT.

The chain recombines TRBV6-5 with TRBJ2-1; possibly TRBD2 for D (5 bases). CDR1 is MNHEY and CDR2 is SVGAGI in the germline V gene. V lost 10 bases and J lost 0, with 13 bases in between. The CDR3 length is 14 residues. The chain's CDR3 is CATTRGRSYNEQFF. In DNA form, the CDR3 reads TGTGCCACCACTAGAGGGCGCTCCTACAATGAGCAGTTCTTC.

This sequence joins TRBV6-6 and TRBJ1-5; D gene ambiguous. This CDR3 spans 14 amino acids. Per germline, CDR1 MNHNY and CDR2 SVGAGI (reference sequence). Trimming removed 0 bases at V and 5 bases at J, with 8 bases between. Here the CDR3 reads CASSYSRADQPQHF. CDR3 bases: TGTGCCAGCAGTTACTCGAGGGCGGATCAGCCCCAGCATTTT.

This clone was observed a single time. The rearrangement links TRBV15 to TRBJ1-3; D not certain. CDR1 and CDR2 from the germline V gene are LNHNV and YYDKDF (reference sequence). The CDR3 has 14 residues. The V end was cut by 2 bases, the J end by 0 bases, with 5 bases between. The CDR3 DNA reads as TGTGCCACCAGCAGACCCGTCTCTGGAAACACCATATATTTT. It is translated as CATSRPVSGNTIYF.

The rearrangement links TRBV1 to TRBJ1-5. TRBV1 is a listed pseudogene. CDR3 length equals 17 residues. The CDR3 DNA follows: TGCACCAGCAGCCAAGACTCAGGCCGGGACAGCAATCAGCCCCAGCATTTT. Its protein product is CTSSQDSGRDSNQPQHF.

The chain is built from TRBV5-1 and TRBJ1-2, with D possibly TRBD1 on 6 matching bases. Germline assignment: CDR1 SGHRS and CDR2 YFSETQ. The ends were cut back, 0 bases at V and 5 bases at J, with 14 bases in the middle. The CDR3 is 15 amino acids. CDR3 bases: TGCGCCAGCAGCTTGGATCCGGGGGCCAGGTATGGCTACACCTTC. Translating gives CASSLDPGARYGYTF.

Written as DNA, the CDR3 is TGTGCCAGCAGCCCGACAGGGGTGAGAAACGAGCAGTACTTC. Its translation: CASSPTGVRNEQYF. This chain connects TRBV5-5 to TRBJ2-7, with 8 bases matching TRBD1. Looked up from germline, CDR1 is SGHKS and CDR2 is YYEKEE (reference sequence). V was clipped by 4 bases and J by 5 bases; unmatched bases: 8. The CDR3 length is 14 residues.

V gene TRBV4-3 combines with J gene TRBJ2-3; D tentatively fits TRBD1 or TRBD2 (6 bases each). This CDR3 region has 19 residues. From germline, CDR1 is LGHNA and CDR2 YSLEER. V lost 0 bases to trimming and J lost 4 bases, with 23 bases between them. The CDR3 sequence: CASSQEFYLGGSSADTQYF. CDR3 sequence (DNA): TGCGCCAGCAGCCAAGAATTCTATTTGGGGGGCTCTAGTGCAGATACGCAGTATTTT.

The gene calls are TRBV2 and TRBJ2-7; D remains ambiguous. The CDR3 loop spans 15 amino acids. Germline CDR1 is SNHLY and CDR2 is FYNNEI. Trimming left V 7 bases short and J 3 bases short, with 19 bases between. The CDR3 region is CASKEYFQDGYEQYF. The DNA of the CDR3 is TGTGCCAGCAAGGAGTATTTCCAGGACGGCTACGAGCAGTACTTC.

The CDR3 protein is CASSELGTEVYGYTF. CDR3 nucleotide sequence: TGTGCCAGCAGCGAGCTGGGGACAGAAGTATATGGCTACACCTTC. The chain links TRBV9 to TRBJ1-2, with 7 positions matching TRBD1. The CDR3 contains 15 residues. V lost 3 bases, J lost 5 bases, and 10 bases stayed unmatched. CDR1 is SGDLS, CDR2 YYNGEE, per germline.

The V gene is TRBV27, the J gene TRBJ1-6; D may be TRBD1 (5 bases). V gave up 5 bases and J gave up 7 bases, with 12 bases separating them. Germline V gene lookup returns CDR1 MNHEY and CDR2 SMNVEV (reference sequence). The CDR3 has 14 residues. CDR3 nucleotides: TGTGCCAGCAGTAGTCGGGGCGCCAATTCACCCCTCCACTTT. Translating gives CASSSRGANSPLHF.

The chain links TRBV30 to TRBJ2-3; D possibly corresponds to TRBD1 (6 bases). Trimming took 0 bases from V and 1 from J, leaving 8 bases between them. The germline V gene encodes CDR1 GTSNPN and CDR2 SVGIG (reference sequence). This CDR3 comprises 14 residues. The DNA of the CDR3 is TGTGCCTGGAGTGTACAGGGCGGCACAGATACGCAGTATTTT. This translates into CAWSVQGGTDTQYF.

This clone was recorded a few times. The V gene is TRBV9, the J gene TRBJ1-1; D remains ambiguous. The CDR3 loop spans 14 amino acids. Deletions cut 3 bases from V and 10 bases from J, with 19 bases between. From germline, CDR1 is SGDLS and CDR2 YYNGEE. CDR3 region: CASSANIGGSGAFF. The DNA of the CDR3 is TGTGCCAGCAGCGCGAACATTGGAGGGTCGGGAGCTTTCTTT.

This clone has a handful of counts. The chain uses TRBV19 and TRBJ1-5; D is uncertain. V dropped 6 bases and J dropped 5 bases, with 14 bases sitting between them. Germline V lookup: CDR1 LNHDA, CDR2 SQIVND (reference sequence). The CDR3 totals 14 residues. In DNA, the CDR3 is TGTGCCAGTAGAGGCGGATCTTGGTATCAGCCCCAGCATTTT. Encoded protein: CASRGGSWYQPQHF.

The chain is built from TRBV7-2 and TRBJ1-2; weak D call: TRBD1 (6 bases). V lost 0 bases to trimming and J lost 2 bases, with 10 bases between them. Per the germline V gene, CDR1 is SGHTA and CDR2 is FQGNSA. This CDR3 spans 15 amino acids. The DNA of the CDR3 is TGTGCCAGCAGCTTAGCTACGGACAGCAACTATGGCTACACCTTC. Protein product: CASSLATDSNYGYTF.